This TCR beta chain is drawn from a study of T cell responses to AZD1222 COVID-19 vaccine. From germline, CDR1 is KGHDR and CDR2 SFDVKD. V was clipped by 2 bases and J by 5 bases; unmatched bases: 3. This CDR3 is built from 15 residues. This table comes from immunoSEQ multiplex PCR, and its TCRdb copy is limited to in-frame clones, with some not included. The table shows approximately 150,000 clones, with about 86% occurring only once. This sequence was found in an adult who received the AZD1222 COVID-19 vaccine. The sample in question was peripheral blood, obtained 28 days after the second AZD1222 dose. This sequence joins TRBV24-1 and TRBJ1-5, with TRBD1 matching over 9 bases. The CDR3 is CATSDSTGGDQPQHF. CDR3 coding DNA: TGTGCCACCAGTGATTCAACAGGGGGCGATCAGCCCCAGCATTTT.